This TCR beta chain emerged from a study of regulatory T cells in long-lasting Graves disease. General study results and limits: Small numbers of samples may have cut accuracy.

As regards this clonotype: Its antigen is currently unknown.

The sample's time point: persistent/refractory GD, antithyroid drugs over 5 years with positive TRAb. The TCR library was made from RNA that had been extracted from PBMCs in TRIzol. The source of the patients was an endocrinology department in Xi'an, China. Arm-PCR of CDR3 regions and iRepertoire HTBI primers were used to build TCR beta libraries. Using its own MiXCR run on the multiplex PCR reads, TCRdb lists one record per CDR3 protein. The data hold 650,000 to 700,000 distinct CDR3 sequences, with 30% observed a single time. The CDR3 has 17 residues. V dropped 6 bases and J dropped 0 bases, with 15 bases sitting between them.

This sequence was found in a female donor with Graves disease. This sample comprised peripheral blood mononuclear cells (PBMCs), obtained when the disease was refractory, from a patient treated with antithyroid drugs. The V gene is TRBV12-3 or TRBV12-4, the J gene TRBJ2-6; D possibly matches TRBD1 or TRBD2 (5 bases each). The CDR3 bases are TGTGCCAGCAGCCCGGGGCAGTCCCACTCTGGGGCCAACGTCCTGACTTTC. It is translated as CASSPGQSHSGANVLTF.